These 23 T cell receptor beta chains were sequenced from one sample in a study of blood T cells in healthy people across ages. Primed by a sample-barcoded 5' primer and a J-beta primer mix, a second PCR proceeded for about 6 to 11 cycles. TCRdb analysed the 5' RACE reads with MiXCR anew, one entry per CDR3 protein. The sample holds 1.4 million or so distinct CDR3 sequences; 35% to 45% are singletons and the top ten take about 4.1%. The specimen sequenced was blood. The receptor set was obtained from a woman aged 18-29 years in good health.

The chain uses TRBV9 and TRBJ2-1, with TRBD2 as a possible D gene (6 bases). Germline lookup yields CDR1 SGDLS and CDR2 YYNGEE. The germline V and J ends were trimmed by 0 bases and 9 bases, with 22 bases remaining between them. The CDR3 runs to 17 residues. The CDR3 is CASSVGIASRRATEQFF. In nucleotides, the CDR3 is TGTGCCAGCAGCGTAGGGATTGCCAGCAGGAGGGCCACTGAGCAGTTCTTC.

The chain joins TRBV5-1 to TRBJ2-1; no clear D. V gave up 0 bases and J gave up 10 bases, with 11 bases separating them. This CDR3 has 13 amino acids. Germline CDR1 is SGHRS and CDR2 is YFSETQ. The CDR3 nucleotides are TGCGCCAGCAGCTTGGACGAGCGCCTGGAGCAGTTCTTC. Its protein is CASSLDERLEQFF.

This rearrangement joins TRBV20-1 to TRBJ2-3; TRBD2 matches at 8 bases. Germline CDR1 is DFQATT and CDR2 is SNEGSKA (reference sequence). The CDR3 is made up of 15 amino acids. The V and J ends lost 0 bases and 0 bases, in that order; junction bases with no gene match: 2. The CDR3, as DNA: TGCAGTGCTAGAGAAGGCGGGAGGAGCACAGATACGCAGTATTTT. It translates to CSAREGGRSTDTQYF.

The chain combines TRBV29-1 with TRBJ2-1; TRBD2 agrees at 8 bases. The CDR3 extends over 16 amino acids. V lost 6 bases to trimming and J lost 13 bases; unmatched junction nucleotides: 23. CDR1 and CDR2 (germline): SQVTM, ANQGSEA. CDR3 protein: CSVESRAGVWQETQFF. As DNA, the CDR3 is TGCAGCGTCGAAAGTAGAGCGGGAGTTTGGCAAGAGACCCAGTTCTTC.

This rearrangement joins TRBV20-1 to TRBJ1-5; D call uncertain. The CDR3 sequence is 15 residues long. V lost 1 base, J lost 0 bases, and 10 bases lay in between. Germline V lookup: CDR1 DFQATT, CDR2 SNEGSKA (reference sequence). The chain's CDR3 is CSARGSGYSNQPQHF. In DNA form, the CDR3 reads TGCAGTGCTAGAGGCTCGGGTTATAGCAATCAGCCCCAGCATTTT.

The V call is TRBV20-1, the J call TRBJ1-2, with D unresolved. The CDR3 sequence is 13 residues long. The V end lost 3 bases, the J end lost 7 bases, and 15 bases lay between the germline ends. The germline CDR1 and CDR2 sequences are DFQATT and SNEGSKA (reference sequence). The CDR3 loop reads CSASPPGLGGYTF. CDR3 DNA sequence: TGCAGTGCTAGTCCGCCCGGACTTGGTGGCTACACCTTC.

This chain links TRBV11-2 with TRBJ2-3; 12 positions match TRBD1. Germline loops: CDR1 SGHAT, CDR2 FQNNGV. The V segment lost 5 bases and the J segment 4 bases; nucleotides outside the gene matches: 10. The CDR3 sequence is 17 residues long. This chain's CDR3 is CASSQTRDRGRSDTQYF. The CDR3 nucleotides read TGTGCCAGCAGCCAGACCCGGGACAGGGGGCGCTCAGATACGCAGTATTTT.

This chain uses TRBV4-3 with TRBJ2-7, with TRBD2 as a possible D gene (5 bases). Per germline, CDR1 LGHNA and CDR2 YSLEER. Trimming left V 1 base short and J 0 bases short, with 10 bases between. CDR3 length: 15 amino acids. The CDR3 sequence: CASSQVAGHSYEQYF. Here the CDR3 DNA reads TGCGCCAGCAGCCAAGTGGCGGGCCACTCCTACGAGCAGTACTTC.

The table lists this clonotype with many counts. The rearrangement links TRBV29-1 to TRBJ2-7; 9 bases are shared with TRBD2. The ends lost 5 bases at V and 2 bases at J; junction bases unmatched: 4. Germline CDR1 is SQVTM and CDR2 is ANQGSEA. The CDR3 has 13 amino acids. CDR3 in amino acids: CSVWTSDTYEQYF. Here the CDR3 DNA reads TGCAGCGTTTGGACTAGCGATACCTACGAGCAGTACTTC.

The chain links TRBV4-3 to TRBJ2-5; D gene unclear. Trimming left V 4 bases short and J 11 bases short, with 17 bases between. The germline V gene has CDR1 LGHNA and CDR2 YSLEER. The CDR3 is made up of 13 amino acids. The CDR3 sequence: CASSPLGYNEQYF. The CDR3 bases are TGCGCCAGCAGCCCCCTCGGCTACAATGAGCAGTACTTC.

This clonotype showed up just a few times. This rearrangement joins TRBV6-2 or TRBV6-3 to TRBJ2-1, with 9 bases that match TRBD1. Looked up from germline, CDR1 is MNHEY and CDR2 is SVGEGT. The CDR3 runs 19 residues. With 2 bases clipped from V and 4 bases from J, the junction kept 15 bases outside the gene matches. For the CDR3, the DNA is TGTGCCAGCAGTTACGACTACAGTTTCGGGACAGGGTCTTACAATGAGCAGTTCTTC. Protein sequence: CASSYDYSFGTGSYNEQFF.

The V call is TRBV5-5, the J call TRBJ1-4, with D uncertain. The ends were cut back, 3 bases at V and 7 bases at J, with 7 bases in the middle. CDR1 is SGHKS, CDR2 YYEKEE, per germline (reference sequence). The CDR3 has 12 residues. The CDR3: CASSWRGEKLFF. The CDR3 bases are TGTGCCAGCAGCTGGCGGGGTGAAAAACTGTTTTTT.

Regarding this clonotype: The junction departs from germline at one end; a sequencing error may be responsible. The chain uses TRBV3-1 and TRBJ1-1, with a tentative D call TRBD1 (5 bases). The CDR3 length is 14 residues. CDR1 and CDR2 from the germline V gene are LGHDT and YNNKEL (reference sequence). The CDR3 coding sequence is TGTGCCAGCAGCCACGGGACGATAAACGCTGAAGCTTTATTT. Translation: CASSHGTINAEALF.

This clonotype was counted between two and nine times. The chain links TRBV29-1 to TRBJ1-2; D is undetermined. V was trimmed by 2 bases and J by 4 bases, leaving 11 bases between them. The CDR3 spans 13 residues. The V gene's germline CDR1 is SQVTM and CDR2 ANQGSEA. The CDR3 nucleotides are TGCAGCGTTGAATTGGGGAACTCCTATGGCTACACCTTC. Translation gives CSVELGNSYGYTF.

The J gene is TRBJ1-2, the V gene TRBV20-1; TRBD1 might be the D (6 bases). The germline V gene has CDR1 DFQATT and CDR2 SNEGSKA (reference sequence). CDR3 length equals 13 residues. The ends were cut back, 5 bases at V and 0 bases at J, with 10 bases in the middle. DNA for the CDR3: TGCAGTGCTTCGGACAGAACTAACTATGGCTACACCTTC. Its protein is CSASDRTNYGYTF.

This clonotype showed up just once. This chain joins TRBV10-3 and TRBJ1-2, with D unresolved. This CDR3 is 10 amino acids long. The V gene's germline CDR1 is ENHRY and CDR2 SYGVKD. V was pared by 8 bases and J by 5 bases, with 6 bases between. CDR3: CAIGDYGYTF. The CDR3 bases are TGTGCCATCGGGGATTATGGCTACACCTTC.

The chain joins TRBV2 to TRBJ1-2; 7 positions agree with TRBD1. CDR3 length equals 17 residues. CDR1 SNHLY and CDR2 FYNNEI come from the germline V gene. The V and J ends lost 4 bases and 2 bases, in that order; junction bases with no gene match: 13. The CDR3 DNA reads TGTGCCAGCAGTGGTTCGACAGGGAGTTTGTGGAACTATGGCTACACCTTC. Its translation is CASSGSTGSLWNYGYTF.

As to this clonotype: One base away lies a much larger clone, so this may be a sequencing read error. The chain combines TRBV2 with TRBJ1-1; D gene uncertain. Germline V CDR1 and CDR2: SNHLY, FYNNEI. CDR3 length: 13 residues. This CDR3 reads CGTGGQMNTEAFF. The CDR3 nucleotides are TGTGGCACCGGAGGGCAGATGAACACTGAAGCTTTCTTT.

This clonotype showed up many times. The gene calls are TRBV12-3 or TRBV12-4 and TRBJ2-1; 7 bases line up with TRBD1. CDR3 length: 15 residues. J was trimmed by 0 bases and V by 6 bases; bases with no gene match: 5. CDR3 bases: TGTGCCAGCAGCCAACAGGGGAGCTCCTACAATGAGCAGTTCTTC. Translated: CASSQQGSSYNEQFF.

The chain couples TRBV5-1 to TRBJ1-1; D perhaps matches TRBD1 (6 bases). V shed 4 bases and J shed 4 bases, with 14 bases lying between them. This CDR3 has 14 amino acids. From germline, CDR1 is SGHRS and CDR2 YFSETQ. CDR3 loop: CASSAGAVVTEAFF. The CDR3 DNA reads TGCGCCAGCAGCGCGGGGGCTGTGGTCACTGAAGCTTTCTTT.

The V gene is TRBV5-1, the J gene TRBJ2-3, with a possible D match to TRBD1 (6 bases). V lost 0 bases and J lost 1, with 15 bases in between. The CDR3 extends over 17 amino acids. Germline V CDR1 and CDR2: SGHRS, YFSETQ. The CDR3 is CASSLEGRGWGTDTQYF. CDR3 nucleotides: TGCGCCAGCAGCTTGGAGGGCAGGGGATGGGGCACAGATACGCAGTATTTT.

The J gene is TRBJ2-3, the V gene TRBV12-3 or TRBV12-4; TRBD2 matches at 8 bases. The CDR3 runs 14 residues. V gave up 6 bases and J gave up 8 bases; unmatched junction bases: 10. The DNA of the CDR3 is TGTGCCAGCAGAGCAAGCGGGAGAGTAGGTACGCAGTATTTT. It specifies CASRASGRVGTQYF.

The chain uses TRBV11-2 and TRBJ2-1; 14 nucleotides line up with TRBD2. The ends lost 5 bases at V and 4 bases at J; junction bases unmatched: 7. Germline loops: CDR1 SGHAT, CDR2 FQNNGV. This CDR3 is built from 17 residues. CDR3 residues: CASSTWTSGGPYNEQFF. CDR3 sequence (DNA): TGTGCCAGCAGCACATGGACTAGCGGGGGGCCGTACAATGAGCAGTTCTTC.